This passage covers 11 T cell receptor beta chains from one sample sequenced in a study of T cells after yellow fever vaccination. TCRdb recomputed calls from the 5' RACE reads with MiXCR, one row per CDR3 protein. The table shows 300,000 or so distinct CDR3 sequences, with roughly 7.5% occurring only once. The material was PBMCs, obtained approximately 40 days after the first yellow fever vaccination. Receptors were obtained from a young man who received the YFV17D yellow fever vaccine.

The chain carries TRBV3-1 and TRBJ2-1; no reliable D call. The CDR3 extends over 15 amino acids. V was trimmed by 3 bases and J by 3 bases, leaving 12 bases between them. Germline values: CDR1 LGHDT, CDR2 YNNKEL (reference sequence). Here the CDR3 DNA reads TGTGCCAGCAGCCAGCAGGCCTGGGTCTACAATGAGCAGTTCTTC. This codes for CASSQQAWVYNEQFF.

CDR3 bases: TGCAGCGTGGAGGGGGTGAGAGGTGGCGCAGATACGCAGTATTTT. Encoded protein: CSVEGVRGGADTQYF. The chain is built from TRBV29-1 and TRBJ2-3; D is perhaps TRBD1 or TRBD2 (6 bases each). The CDR3 consists of 15 residues. Per the germline V gene, CDR1 is SQVTM and CDR2 is ANQGSEA. The ends were cut back, 6 bases at V and 4 bases at J, with 20 bases in the middle.

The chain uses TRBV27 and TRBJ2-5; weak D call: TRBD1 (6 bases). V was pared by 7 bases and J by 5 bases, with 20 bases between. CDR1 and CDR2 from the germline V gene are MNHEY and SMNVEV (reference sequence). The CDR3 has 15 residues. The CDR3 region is CASTPRPSGHETQYF. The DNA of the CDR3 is TGTGCCAGCACACCCAGACCCTCGGGACACGAGACCCAGTACTTC.

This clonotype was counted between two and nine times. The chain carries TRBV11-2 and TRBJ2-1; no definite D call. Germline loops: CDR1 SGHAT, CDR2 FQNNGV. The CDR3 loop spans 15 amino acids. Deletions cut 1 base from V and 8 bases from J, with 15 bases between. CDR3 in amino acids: CASSLAVRPYDEQFF. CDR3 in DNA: TGTGCCAGCAGCTTAGCCGTCAGACCTTACGATGAGCAGTTCTTC.

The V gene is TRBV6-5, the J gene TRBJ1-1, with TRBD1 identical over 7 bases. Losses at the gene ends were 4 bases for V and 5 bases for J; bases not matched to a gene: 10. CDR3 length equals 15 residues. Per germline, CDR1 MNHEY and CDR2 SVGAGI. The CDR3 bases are TGTGCCAGCAGTTCCAACTCAGGGGGAAGGACTGAAGCTTTCTTT. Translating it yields CASSSNSGGRTEAFF.

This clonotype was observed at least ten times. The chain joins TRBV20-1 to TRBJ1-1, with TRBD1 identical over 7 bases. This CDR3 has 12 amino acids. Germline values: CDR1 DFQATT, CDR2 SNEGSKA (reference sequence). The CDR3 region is CSTNRGNTEAFF. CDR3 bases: TGCAGCACTAACAGGGGGAACACTGAAGCTTTCTTT.

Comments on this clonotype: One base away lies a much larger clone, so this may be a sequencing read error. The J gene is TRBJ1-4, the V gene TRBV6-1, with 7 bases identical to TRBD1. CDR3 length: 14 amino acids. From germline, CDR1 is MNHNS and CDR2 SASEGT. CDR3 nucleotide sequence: TGTGCCAGCAGTGCAGACAGGGTTAGAGAAAAACTGTGTTTT. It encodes CASSADRVREKLCF.

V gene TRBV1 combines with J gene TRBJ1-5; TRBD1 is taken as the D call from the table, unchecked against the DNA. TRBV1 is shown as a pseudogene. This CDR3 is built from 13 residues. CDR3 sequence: CTSSQDTALPQHF. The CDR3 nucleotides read TGCACCAGCAGCCAAGATACCGCCCTACCCCAGCATTTT.

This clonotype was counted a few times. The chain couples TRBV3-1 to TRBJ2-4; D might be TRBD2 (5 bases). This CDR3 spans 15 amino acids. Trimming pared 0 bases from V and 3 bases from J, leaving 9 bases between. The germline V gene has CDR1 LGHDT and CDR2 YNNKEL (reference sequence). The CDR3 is CASSQDQRDKNIQYF. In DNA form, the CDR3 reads TGTGCCAGCAGCCAAGATCAGAGGGACAAAAACATTCAGTACTTC.

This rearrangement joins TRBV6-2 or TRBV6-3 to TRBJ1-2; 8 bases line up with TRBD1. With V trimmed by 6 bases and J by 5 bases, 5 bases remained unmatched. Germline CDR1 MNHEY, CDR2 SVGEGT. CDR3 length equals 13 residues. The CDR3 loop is CASRGTGVYGYTF. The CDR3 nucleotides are TGTGCCAGCAGGGGGACAGGCGTGTATGGCTACACCTTC.

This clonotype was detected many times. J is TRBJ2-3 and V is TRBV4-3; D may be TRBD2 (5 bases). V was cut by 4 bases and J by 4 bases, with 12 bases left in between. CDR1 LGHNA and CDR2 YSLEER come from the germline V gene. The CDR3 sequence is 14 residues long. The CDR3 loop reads CASSLALEADTQYF. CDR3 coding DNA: TGCGCCAGCAGCCTCGCCTTGGAGGCAGATACGCAGTATTTT.